The present T cell receptor (beta chain) was sequenced within a study of identical twins (dated by TCRdb to about 2016). For the wider study: TCR alpha and beta repertoires from monozygotic twins, unrelated adults of various ages and cord blood were deep-sequenced to test whether fetal clonotypes persist. To rule out contamination, the twin experiments were replicated at different times with different library preparation protocols.

Library construction relied on 5' RACE. Sequencing was performed on an Illumina HiSeq 2000. A universal primer binding site was added through template switching, and the final cDNA carried a unique molecular identifier so that TCR cDNA molecules could be counted accurately. Specific primers in the conserved constant-segment region were used to synthesize first-strand cDNA for TCR alpha and beta chains. To control for contamination, each cDNA library was double barcoded with a SMART-Mk sample barcode plus Illumina barcodes. Two successive PCR steps introduced TruSeq adapter sequences along with Illumina sample barcodes. Sequencing of the TCR alpha and beta cDNA libraries was done on the Illumina HiSeq platform using custom primers. For the original study's pipeline: Unique molecular identifiers were extracted from raw reads with MiGEC, and CDR3 positions were determined with MiXCR. For each individual, recombination models were inferred using an EM algorithm with the repgenHMM and IGoR tools. Shared clonotypes were analyzed with the tcR package in R, and sharing was normalized by the product of cloneset sizes. Out-of-frame nonproductive sequences were analyzed to study raw recombination free of thymic and clonal selection effects. The raw public reads went through TCRdb reprocessing: fastp at Q25, MiXCR clone calling, in-frame beta chains kept. One record per CDR3 amino acid sequence lists the most common genes and DNA. What appears here as the V and J calls and clone size reflects TCRdb's work, not the paper's. In all, the sample holds hundreds of thousands of distinct CDR3 sequences, and 20% to 25% of those were seen once. In total, the top ten clones hold more than 0.4% of the sample.

About this clonotype: Its antigen target is currently unknown. The record has no base qualities; no much larger clone is one base away.

Overall results and qualifications from the work: Out-of-frame TCR alpha sequences shared between twins showed an excess of low generation-probability sequences compared with coincidental sharing between unrelated individuals. Excess twin sharing in beta out-of-frame sequences was weaker because fewer shared sequences lowered the signal-to-noise ratio. Recombination models systematically underestimated out-of-frame TCR alpha sharing in monozygotic twins but agreed with sharing between unrelated individuals. Zero-insertion analyses could be partly confounded by invariant T cells such as MAIT and iNKT, though diverse VJ usage argued against such confounding for most clonotypes. Abundant cord blood beta clonotypes had fewer insertions, young adult naive repertoires showed a similar but weaker trend, and memory repertoires showed no such trend. Because the same donors could not be followed over many years, the conclusions depended on cross-sectional statistical analysis.

Every donor in the study was a healthy Caucasian. The twin cohort consisted of three pairs of female monozygotic twins, all aged 18 to 29 years. Positive isolation kits from Invitrogen were used to isolate the CD4+ and CD8+ T cell populations. V is pared back by 6 bases and J by 0 bases, with 9 bases lying between the germline termini. Counted from cysteine to phenylalanine, this CDR3 has 15 amino acids. Of the read, only the CDR3 DNA is kept; its 45 bases are in frame from base 1. This sample was shared with a second study, whose subject was yellow fever vaccine responses in identical twins. The second source states: According to the authors, in identical twins the way T cells responded to vaccination appeared partly convergent and partly personalized. The study precisely tracked vaccine-responding T cell clones in identical twins.

Source material: CD4+ T cells sorted from blood. This clonotype was obtained from a woman under 30 in good health. The chain joins TRBV12-3 or TRBV12-4 to TRBJ1-6; tentative D gene TRBD1, with 5 bases matching. The base sequence is TGTGCCAGCAGCCTCAGGGCCTCCTATAATTCACCCCTCCACTTT. Translated, this is CASSLRASYNSPLHF.